The 20 T cell receptor beta chains presented below share a single source sample, sequenced in a study of control samples from healthy donors and cancer patients. The table came from immunoSEQ multiplex PCR; TCRdb's copy has only in-frame clones and leaves some out. The sample lists about 97,000 clones, roughly 89% seen once, with less than 8.5% in the top ten. Material: blood. All receptors come from a young man in good health.

The chain combines TRBV28 with TRBJ2-7, with D perhaps given as TRBD1 or TRBD2 (5 bases each). Germline V gene lookup returns CDR1 MDHEN and CDR2 SYDVKM. The CDR3 loop spans 13 amino acids. Trimming took 7 bases from V and 6 from J, leaving 16 bases between them. DNA of the CDR3: TGTGCCAGCACCCCCGGGGCCGACGGCGAGCAGTACTTC. As protein: CASTPGADGEQYF.

In nucleotides, the CDR3 is TGCAGTGCCCATCATAATACGCAGTATTTT. It yields the protein CSAHHNTQYF. This chain joins TRBV20-1 and TRBJ2-3; no firm D call. Trimming took off 6 bases at V and 7 bases at J, with 8 bases between the two ends. This CDR3 spans 10 amino acids. CDR1 is DFQATT, CDR2 SNEGSKA, per germline (reference sequence).

The V gene is TRBV7-8, the J gene TRBJ2-1, with 11 positions matching TRBD1. The CDR3 length is 14 residues. J gave up 6 bases and V 5 bases, and 3 bases lay outside the gene matches. Germline lookup yields CDR1 SGHVS and CDR2 FQNEAQ. CDR3 sequence reads: CASSTGTGGNEQFF. Here the CDR3 DNA reads TGTGCCAGCAGCACCGGGACAGGGGGCAATGAGCAGTTCTTC.

This clone showed up just a few times. The V gene is TRBV7-9, the J gene TRBJ1-3, with a tentative D call TRBD1 (5 bases). Germline CDR1 SEHNR, CDR2 FQNEAQ (reference sequence). Trimming cost V 8 bases and J 0 bases, with 14 bases left between them. The CDR3 consists of 15 residues. The CDR3 loop reads CASQGTGGSGNTIYF. The CDR3 bases are TGTGCCAGCCAGGGTACGGGGGGCTCTGGAAACACCATATATTTT.

This clone was counted ten times or more. The genes are TRBV9 and TRBJ2-1, with D unclear. The CDR3 runs to 17 residues. Deletions cut 4 bases from V and 0 bases from J, with 17 bases between. Germline V gives CDR1 SGDLS, CDR2 YYNGEE. CDR3: CASSPYLNAYSYNEQFF. The CDR3 DNA reads as TGTGCCAGCAGCCCCTACCTTAATGCTTACTCCTACAATGAGCAGTTCTTC. The full variable domain, with the rest looked up from reference TRBV9 and TRBJ2-1, is DSGVTQTPKHLITATGQRVTLRCSPRSGDLSVYWYQQSLDQGLQFLIQYYNGEERAKGNILERFSAQQFPDLHSELNLSSLELGDSALYFCASSPYLNAYSYNEQFFGPGTRLTVL.

The chain is built from TRBV5-1 and TRBJ1-1; no clear D gene. Germline V gives CDR1 SGHRS, CDR2 YFSETQ. Trimming left V 2 bases short and J 1 base short, with 6 bases between. The CDR3 is made up of 13 amino acids. The CDR3 sequence: CASSFSQNTEAFF. CDR3 coding DNA: TGCGCCAGCAGCTTCTCGCAGAACACTGAAGCTTTCTTT.

To note about this clone: A junction end diverges from the germline sequence, so it may reflect a read error. The genes are TRBV6-1 and TRBJ1-5, with 11 nucleotides matching TRBD1. Per germline, CDR1 MNHNS and CDR2 SASEGT. The CDR3 spans 17 residues. CDR3 DNA sequence: TGTGCCAGCAGCGAAGGGCCGGACAGGGGGCTGAGTCAGCCCCAGCATTTT. Translating gives CASSEGPDRGLSQPQHF.

This sequence joins TRBV7-3 and TRBJ2-1; D perhaps matches TRBD1 (5 bases). The CDR3 is made up of 13 amino acids. Trimming removed 1 base from V and 7 bases from J, with 8 bases in between. The germline CDR1 and CDR2 sequences are SGHTA and FQGTGA. CDR3 in DNA: TGTGCCAGCAGCTTAAGGGGCGGAAATGAGCAGTTCTTC. Protein: CASSLRGGNEQFF. Variable domain in full (rest from reference TRBV7-3 and TRBJ2-1): GAGVSQTPSNKVTEKGKYVELRCDPISGHTALYWYRQSLGQGPEFLIYFQGTGAADDSGLPNDRFFAVRPEGSVSTLKIQRTERGDSAVYLCASSLRGGNEQFFGPGTRLTVL.

This clone was picked up a small number of times. V usage is TRBV2 and J usage is TRBJ2-7; TRBD2 might be the D (5 bases). CDR1 is SNHLY, CDR2 FYNNEI, per germline. V gave up 8 bases and J gave up 3 bases, with 17 bases separating them. The CDR3 contains 14 residues. CDR3 coding DNA: TGTGCCAGCCAAGAGGGTATTCGCTACTACGAGCAGTACTTC. Its translation: CASQEGIRYYEQYF. The whole variable domain, remainder taken from reference TRBV2 and TRBJ2-7, is EPEVTQTPSHQVTQMGQEVILRCVPISNHLYFYWYRQILGQKVEFLVSFYNNEISEKSEIFDDQFSVERPDGSNFTLKIRSTKLEDSAMYFCASQEGIRYYEQYFGPGTRLTVT.

The rearrangement uses TRBV29-1 and TRBJ1-1; TRBD1 might be the D (6 bases). The CDR3 consists of 12 residues. Germline CDR1 and CDR2: SQVTM and ANQGSEA. V shed 7 bases and J shed 5 bases, with 14 bases lying between them. The CDR3 is CSAPPQGTEAFF. The CDR3, as DNA: TGCAGCGCCCCCCCCCAGGGGACTGAAGCTTTCTTT.

The V gene is TRBV12-3 or TRBV12-4, the J gene TRBJ2-5; weak D call: TRBD2 (6 bases). The V end lost 3 bases, the J end lost 2 bases, and 7 bases lay between the germline ends. The CDR3 runs 13 residues. The CDR3 loop reads CASSFGGQETQYF. The CDR3 DNA reads TGTGCCAGCAGTTTCGGGGGACAAGAGACCCAGTACTTC.

This sequence joins TRBV4-2 and TRBJ2-2, with 7 bases lining up with TRBD1. This CDR3 contains 18 residues. Germline CDR1 is LGHNA and CDR2 is YNFKEQ. Trimming removed 3 bases from V and 5 bases from J; junction bases left unmatched: 15. The CDR3 DNA is TGTGCCAGCAGCCAGGAATTAGGGACAGCAACTATGACCGGGGAGCTGTTTTTT. This sequence encodes CASSQELGTATMTGELFF.

The V call is TRBV5-5, the J call TRBJ2-1, with 7 bases identical to TRBD1. Unmatched junction bases numbered 11, after V lost 4 bases and J lost 7 bases. The CDR3 contains 15 residues. CDR1 and CDR2 (germline): SGHKS, YYEKEE (reference sequence). The CDR3 nucleotides read TGTGCCAGCAGCGCTACAGGGGCTCGTTTGAATGAGCAGTTCTTC. Amino acids: CASSATGARLNEQFF.

The chain combines TRBV2 with TRBJ1-5; D ambiguous. V lost 6 bases to trimming and J lost 4 bases, with 10 bases between them. In germline, CDR1 is SNHLY, CDR2 FYNNEI. CDR3 size: 13 residues. CDR3 loop: CASSARRNQPQHF. Here the CDR3 DNA reads TGTGCCAGCAGCGCCCGTAGAAATCAGCCCCAGCATTTT.

The chain combines TRBV4-2 with TRBJ1-1; 9 nucleotides line up with TRBD1. Trimming at V came to 2 bases and at J to 6 bases, leaving 13 bases not matched to a gene. Per germline, CDR1 LGHNA and CDR2 YNFKEQ. The CDR3 extends over 17 amino acids. CDR3 amino acids: CASSQPGQGVRNAEAFF. DNA for the CDR3: TGTGCCAGCAGCCAACCGGGACAGGGAGTAAGGAATGCTGAAGCTTTCTTT.

This clone was found a few times. The chain uses TRBV2 and TRBJ1-2, with 10 nucleotides matching TRBD1. V dropped 5 bases and J dropped 8; count of bases not matched to a gene: 8. Germline assignment: CDR1 SNHLY and CDR2 FYNNEI. This CDR3 region has 14 residues. This CDR3 reads CASSLDRGREGYTF. CDR3 in DNA: TGTGCCAGCAGTTTGGACAGGGGGAGAGAGGGCTACACCTTC.

This clone was observed a handful of times. J is TRBJ2-3 and V is TRBV6-5; 8 bases agree with TRBD2. Trimming took 6 bases from V and 7 from J; bases not matched to a gene: 6. Germline V gene sequence: CDR1 MNHEY, CDR2 SVGAGI. The CDR3 runs 13 residues. CDR3 nucleotide sequence: TGTGCCAGCAGGCCGAGCGGGAGCAATACGCAGTATTTT. This codes for CASRPSGSNTQYF.

The chain links TRBV5-1 to TRBJ1-6; 10 positions match TRBD1. There are 18 residues in the CDR3. With V trimmed by 4 bases and J by 6 bases, 13 bases remained unmatched. Germline loops: CDR1 SGHRS, CDR2 YFSETQ. The CDR3 region is CASSRGSGTGVGNSPLHF. CDR3 nucleotides: TGCGCCAGCAGCAGGGGATCCGGGACAGGGGTAGGTAATTCACCCCTCCACTTT.

The chain uses TRBV30 and TRBJ2-2, with D uncertain. The V gene lost 1 base and the J gene lost 6 bases, with 9 bases spanning the gap. Germline lookup yields CDR1 GTSNPN and CDR2 SVGIG (reference sequence). The CDR3 length is 13 residues. DNA of the CDR3: TGTGCCTGGAGTGAGACTGGGTCCGGGGAGCTGTTTTTT. Amino acids: CAWSETGSGELFF.

CDR3 nucleotide sequence: TGTGCCAGCAGTCCTAGTCTGCCCACTGAAGCTTTCTTT. Its protein is CASSPSLPTEAFF. V gene TRBV6-5 combines with J gene TRBJ1-1, with D unresolved. The CDR3 totals 13 residues. V was pared by 5 bases and J by 4 bases, with 11 bases between. Per germline, CDR1 MNHEY and CDR2 SVGAGI.